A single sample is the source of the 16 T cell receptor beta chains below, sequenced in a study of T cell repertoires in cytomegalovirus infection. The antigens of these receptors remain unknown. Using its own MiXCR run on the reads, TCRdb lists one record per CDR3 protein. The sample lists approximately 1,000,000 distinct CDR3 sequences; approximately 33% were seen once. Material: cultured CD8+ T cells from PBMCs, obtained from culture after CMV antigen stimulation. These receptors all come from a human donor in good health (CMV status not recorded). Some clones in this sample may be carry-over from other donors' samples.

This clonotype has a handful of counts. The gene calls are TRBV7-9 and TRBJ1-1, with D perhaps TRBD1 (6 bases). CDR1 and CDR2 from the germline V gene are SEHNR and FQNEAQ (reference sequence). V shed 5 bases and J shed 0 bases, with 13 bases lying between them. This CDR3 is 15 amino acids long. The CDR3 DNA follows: TGTGCCAGCAGCACCCGGGACACTTTGAACACTGAAGCTTTCTTT. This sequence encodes CASSTRDTLNTEAFF.

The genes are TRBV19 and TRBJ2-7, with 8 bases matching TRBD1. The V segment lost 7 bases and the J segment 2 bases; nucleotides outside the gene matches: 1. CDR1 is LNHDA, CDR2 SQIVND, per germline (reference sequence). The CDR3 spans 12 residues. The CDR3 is CASKQGAYEQYF. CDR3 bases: TGTGCCAGTAAACAGGGGGCCTACGAGCAGTACTTC.

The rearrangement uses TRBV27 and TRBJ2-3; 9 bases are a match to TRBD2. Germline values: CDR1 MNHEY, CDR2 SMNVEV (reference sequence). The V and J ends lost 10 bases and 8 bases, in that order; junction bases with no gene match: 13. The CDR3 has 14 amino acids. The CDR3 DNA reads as TGTGCCACCCGAGCGGGGGGAGGATATGGTACGCAGTATTTT. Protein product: CATRAGGGYGTQYF.

This CDR3 is CASSQDWGPYNEQFF. CDR3 nucleotide sequence: TGCGCCAGCAGCCAAGATTGGGGGCCCTACAATGAGCAGTTCTTC. The chain joins TRBV4-3 to TRBJ2-1, with D maybe TRBD1 (6 bases). This CDR3 is 15 amino acids long. Germline V gene data show CDR1 as LGHNA and CDR2 as YSLEER. V lost 0 bases and J lost 2, with 8 bases in between.

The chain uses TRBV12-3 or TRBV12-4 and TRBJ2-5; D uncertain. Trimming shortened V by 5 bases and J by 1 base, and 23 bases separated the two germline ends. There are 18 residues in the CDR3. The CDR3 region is CASSGWKGVDVPQETQYF. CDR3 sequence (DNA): TGTGCCAGCAGTGGTTGGAAGGGTGTTGATGTACCCCAAGAGACCCAGTACTTC.

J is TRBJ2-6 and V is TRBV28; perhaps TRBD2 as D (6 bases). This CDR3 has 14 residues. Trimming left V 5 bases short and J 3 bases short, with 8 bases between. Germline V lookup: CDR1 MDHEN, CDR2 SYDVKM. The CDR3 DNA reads TGTGCCAGCAGTCGACTAGGTGGGGCCAACGTCCTGACTTTC. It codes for CASSRLGGANVLTF.

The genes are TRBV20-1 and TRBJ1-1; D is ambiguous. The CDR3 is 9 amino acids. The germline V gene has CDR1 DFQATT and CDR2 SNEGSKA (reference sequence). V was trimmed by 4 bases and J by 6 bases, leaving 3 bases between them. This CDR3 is CSATPEAFF. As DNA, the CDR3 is TGCAGTGCTACCCCTGAAGCTTTCTTT.

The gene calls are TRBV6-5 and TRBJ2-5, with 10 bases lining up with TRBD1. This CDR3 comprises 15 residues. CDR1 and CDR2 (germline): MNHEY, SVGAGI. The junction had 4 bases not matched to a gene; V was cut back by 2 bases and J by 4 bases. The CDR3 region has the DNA TGTGCCAGCAGTTACGGGACAGGGGTAACAGAGACCCAGTACTTC. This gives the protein CASSYGTGVTETQYF.

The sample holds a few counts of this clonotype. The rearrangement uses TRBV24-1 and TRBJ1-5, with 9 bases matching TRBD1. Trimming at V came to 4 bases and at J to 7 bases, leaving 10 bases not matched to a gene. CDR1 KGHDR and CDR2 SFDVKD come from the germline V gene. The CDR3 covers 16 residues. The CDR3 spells CATSESPGQGDQPQHF. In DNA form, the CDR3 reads TGTGCCACCAGTGAGTCTCCGGGACAGGGTGACCAGCCCCAGCATTTT.

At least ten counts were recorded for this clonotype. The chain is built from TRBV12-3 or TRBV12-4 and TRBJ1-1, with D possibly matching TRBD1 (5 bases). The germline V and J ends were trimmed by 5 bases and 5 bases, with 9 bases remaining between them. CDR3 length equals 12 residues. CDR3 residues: CASSPGDTEAFF. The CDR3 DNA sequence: TGTGCCAGCAGTCCGGGGGATACTGAAGCTTTCTTT.

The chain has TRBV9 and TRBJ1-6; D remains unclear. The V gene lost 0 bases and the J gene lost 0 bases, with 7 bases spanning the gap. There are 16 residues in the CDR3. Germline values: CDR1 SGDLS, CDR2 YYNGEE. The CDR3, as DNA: TGTGCCAGCAGCGTAGCCGGCACCTCCTATAATTCACCCCTCCACTTT. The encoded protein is CASSVAGTSYNSPLHF.

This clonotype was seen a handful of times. The CDR3 bases are TGTGCCAGCAGCATAGAGGGACTCCGGTCCTCCTACAATGAGCAGTTCTTC. Translating it yields CASSIEGLRSSYNEQFF. The chain joins TRBV7-6 to TRBJ2-1; TRBD2 is a possible D gene (6 bases). Per germline, CDR1 SGHVS and CDR2 FNYEAQ. The germline V and J ends were trimmed by 5 bases and 0 bases, with 17 bases remaining between them. The CDR3 has 17 residues.

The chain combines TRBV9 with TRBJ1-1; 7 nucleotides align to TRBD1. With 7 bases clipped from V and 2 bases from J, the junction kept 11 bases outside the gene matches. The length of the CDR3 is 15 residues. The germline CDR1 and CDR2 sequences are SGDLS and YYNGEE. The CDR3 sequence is CASRTGWDENTEAFF. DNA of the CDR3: TGTGCCAGCCGGACAGGATGGGATGAAAACACTGAAGCTTTCTTT.

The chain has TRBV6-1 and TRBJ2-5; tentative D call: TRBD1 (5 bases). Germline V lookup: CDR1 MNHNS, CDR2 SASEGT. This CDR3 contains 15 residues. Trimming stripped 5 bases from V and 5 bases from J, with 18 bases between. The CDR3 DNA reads TGTGCCAGCAGTTATTACCACCAGGGTCGGGAGACCCAGTACTTC. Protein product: CASSYYHQGRETQYF.

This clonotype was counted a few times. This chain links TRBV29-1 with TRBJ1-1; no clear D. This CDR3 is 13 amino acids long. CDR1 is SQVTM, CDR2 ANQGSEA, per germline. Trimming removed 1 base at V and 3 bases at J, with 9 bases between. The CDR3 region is CSVEVRSHTEAFF. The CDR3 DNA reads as TGCAGCGTTGAAGTTCGCTCGCACACTGAAGCTTTCTTT.

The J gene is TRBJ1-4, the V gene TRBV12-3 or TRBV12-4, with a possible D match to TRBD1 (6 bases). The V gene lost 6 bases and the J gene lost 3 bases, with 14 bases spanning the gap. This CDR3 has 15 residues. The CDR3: CASRFEGVANEKLFF. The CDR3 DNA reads TGTGCCAGCAGATTCGAGGGGGTCGCTAATGAAAAACTGTTTTTT.